One and the same sample provided the 29 T cell receptor beta chains below, sequenced in a study of T cell repertoires in cytomegalovirus infection. TCRdb used MiXCR to reprocess the reads, holding one entry per CDR3 protein. The sample lists a few hundred thousand distinct CDR3 sequences, approximately 40% occurring once. These TCRs' antigens remain unknown. The specimen comprised cultured PBMCs, sampled from culture after CMV antigen stimulation. The receptors were sampled from a human donor in good health (CMV status not recorded). Some clones in this sample may be carry-over from other donors' samples.

This clonotype came up once. The chain employs TRBV11-1 and TRBJ1-4; D perhaps matches TRBD1 (5 bases). Trimming cost V 3 bases and J 5 bases, with 10 bases left between them. CDR3 size: 14 residues. In germline, CDR1 is SGHAT, CDR2 FQDESV (reference sequence). This CDR3 is CASSLSPGNEKLFF. The CDR3 nucleotides are TGTGCCAGCAGCTTGTCCCCAGGGAATGAAAAACTGTTTTTT.

This clonotype was seen once. The rearrangement uses TRBV2 and TRBJ2-7; 8 nucleotides match TRBD1. J gave up 5 bases and V 2 bases, and 5 bases lay outside the gene matches. The germline CDR1 and CDR2 sequences are SNHLY and FYNNEI. There are 14 residues in the CDR3. This chain's CDR3 is CASSESQGVDEQYF. The CDR3 coding sequence is TGTGCCAGCAGTGAATCACAGGGGGTGGACGAGCAGTACTTC. Looking up the rest from reference TRBV2 and TRBJ2-7 gives the full variable domain: EPEVTQTPSHQVTQMGQEVILRCVPISNHLYFYWYRQILGQKVEFLVSFYNNEISEKSEIFDDQFSVERPDGSNFTLKIRSTKLEDSAMYFCASSESQGVDEQYFGPGTRLTVT.

V usage is TRBV11-2 and J usage is TRBJ2-1; 7 bases map to TRBD2. The CDR3 consists of 17 residues. The J segment lost 0 bases and the V segment lost 0 bases, leaving 5 bases of the junction unmatched. Germline CDR1 is SGHAT and CDR2 is FQNNGV. The CDR3 loop is CASSLDSGLLSYNEQFF. CDR3 in DNA: TGTGCCAGCAGCTTAGATAGCGGGTTACTCTCCTACAATGAGCAGTTCTTC.

The chain has TRBV10-3 and TRBJ1-1; D uncertain. Trimming stripped 1 base from V and 4 bases from J, with 4 bases between. Germline V lookup: CDR1 ENHRY, CDR2 SYGVKD. There are 12 residues in the CDR3. The CDR3 loop reads CAISEWATEAFF. The CDR3 DNA is TGTGCCATCAGTGAGTGGGCCACTGAAGCTTTCTTT.

The chain is built from TRBV2 and TRBJ2-5; weak D call: TRBD2 (6 bases). CDR1 and CDR2 (germline): SNHLY, FYNNEI. The V and J ends lost 0 bases and 4 bases respectively, with 15 bases between them. The CDR3 totals 16 residues. The CDR3 reads CASSEAAREERETQYF. CDR3 DNA sequence: TGTGCCAGCAGTGAAGCGGCCAGGGAGGAGCGAGAGACCCAGTACTTC.

There are a few counts of this clonotype. This chain uses TRBV5-1 with TRBJ1-1; D is ambiguous. CDR1 and CDR2 (germline): SGHRS, YFSETQ. V was trimmed by 4 bases and J by 1 base, leaving 11 bases between them. The CDR3 length is 14 residues. This CDR3 reads CASSGRTGNTEAFF. The CDR3 region has the DNA TGCGCCAGCAGCGGAAGGACGGGGAACACTGAAGCTTTCTTT.

The V gene is TRBV6-2 or TRBV6-3, the J gene TRBJ2-7; D is ambiguous. The CDR3 runs 12 residues. V shed 10 bases and J shed 2 bases, with 12 bases lying between them. Germline CDR1 and CDR2: MNHEY and SVGEGT. CDR3 bases: TGTGCCACCGCCCAGGTGGCCTACGAGCAGTACTTC. Translation: CATAQVAYEQYF.

The chain joins TRBV20-1 to TRBJ2-3; possible D gene TRBD2, 6 bases. CDR1 is DFQATT and CDR2 is SNEGSKA in the germline V gene (reference sequence). The CDR3 is 15 residues long. The V end lost 4 bases, the J end lost 3 bases, and 17 bases lay between the germline ends. Here the CDR3 DNA reads TGCAGTGCTACCCCCGGGGGTGGGCGGACAGATACGCAGTATTTT. Protein: CSATPGGGRTDTQYF.

The table lists this clonotype with a few counts. This chain connects TRBV6-2 or TRBV6-3 to TRBJ1-1, with D perhaps TRBD1 (6 bases). The CDR3 extends over 15 amino acids. With 6 bases removed from V and 0 bases from J, the gap between germline ends came to 14 bases. CDR1 and CDR2 (germline): MNHEY, SVGEGT. CDR3 loop: CASRPRTVLNTEAFF. DNA for the CDR3: TGTGCCAGCAGACCTCGGACAGTTTTGAACACTGAAGCTTTCTTT.

V usage is TRBV6-6 and J usage is TRBJ2-3, with 9 nucleotides matching TRBD2. Germline CDR1 reads MNHNY; CDR2 reads SVGAGI (reference sequence). After removal of 4 bases from V and 5 bases from J, the junction contained 4 bases not matched to a gene. CDR3 length: 14 residues. The CDR3: CASSFGLAKDTQYF. In nucleotides, the CDR3 is TGTGCCAGCAGTTTCGGACTAGCGAAAGATACGCAGTATTTT.

This chain uses TRBV9 with TRBJ2-3; TRBD1 matches 10 bases. The CDR3 extends over 15 amino acids. Trimming took 0 bases from V and 6 from J; bases not matched to a gene: 4. CDR1 and CDR2 (germline): SGDLS, YYNGEE. Here the CDR3 reads CASSVVTGGKDTQYF. As DNA, the CDR3 is TGTGCCAGCAGCGTAGTGACAGGGGGCAAGGATACGCAGTATTTT.

The chain recombines TRBV12-3 or TRBV12-4 with TRBJ2-7, with TRBD2 as a possible D gene (6 bases). Between the trimmed V and J ends, which lost 6 bases and 3 bases, there was a span of 12 bases. CDR3 length equals 13 residues. The CDR3 spells CASSPGLYYEQYF. The CDR3 region has the DNA TGTGCCAGCAGCCCAGGACTATACTACGAGCAGTACTTC.

The chain uses TRBV6-1 and TRBJ2-5, with 10 bases that match TRBD2. CDR1 MNHNS and CDR2 SASEGT come from the germline V gene. Losses at the gene ends were 6 bases for V and 5 bases for J; bases not matched to a gene: 9. This CDR3 has 15 residues. The CDR3: CASSQPGLARETQYF. CDR3 nucleotides: TGTGCCAGCAGCCAACCGGGACTAGCGCGCGAGACCCAGTACTTC.

The chain has TRBV4-2 and TRBJ2-2, with 9 positions matching TRBD2. The V segment lost 4 bases and the J segment 7 bases; nucleotides outside the gene matches: 13. Germline loops: CDR1 LGHNA, CDR2 YNFKEQ. This CDR3 comprises 17 residues. The CDR3 here is CASSLAPVAAGGGELFF. In DNA, the CDR3 is TGTGCCAGCAGCCTCGCTCCGGTAGCAGCGGGGGGCGGGGAGCTGTTTTTT.

This chain joins TRBV7-8 and TRBJ2-5; possibly TRBD2 for D (6 bases). V gave up 3 bases and J gave up 1 base, with 12 bases separating them. CDR1 and CDR2 (germline): SGHVS, FQNEAQ. This CDR3 spans 15 amino acids. In DNA, the CDR3 is TGTGCCAGCAGCTTGCGGAGGGCCAGCCAAGAGACCCAGTACTTC. This encodes CASSLRRASQETQYF. The whole variable domain, remainder taken from reference TRBV7-8 and TRBJ2-5, is GAGVSQSPRYKVAKRGQDVALRCDPISGHVSLFWYQQALGQGPEFLTYFQNEAQLDKSGLPSDRFFAERPEGSVSTLKIQRTQQEDSAVYLCASSLRRASQETQYFGPGTRLLVL.

J is TRBJ1-4 and V is TRBV4-1, with 10 bases fitting TRBD1. This CDR3 is built from 15 residues. Germline CDR1 is MGHRA and CDR2 is YSYEKL. The V gene end was trimmed by 2 bases and the J gene end by 6 bases; junction bases not matched to a gene: 3. CDR3 DNA sequence: TGCGCCAGCAGCCAACTCGGGACAGGGGATGAAAAACTGTTTTTT. This encodes CASSQLGTGDEKLFF.

The CDR3 DNA reads as TGTGCCAGCACTTACCCCGGGACTAGCCAAAAAGGGGAGCAGTACTTC. Its translation is CASTYPGTSQKGEQYF. V gene TRBV2 combines with J gene TRBJ2-7; 9 bases are shared with TRBD2. This CDR3 region has 16 residues. Germline CDR1 is SNHLY and CDR2 is FYNNEI. The V gene end was trimmed by 7 bases and the J gene end by 7 bases; junction bases not matched to a gene: 17.

This chain joins TRBV6-1 and TRBJ1-1; D unclear. Germline V lookup: CDR1 MNHNS, CDR2 SASEGT. This CDR3 spans 14 amino acids. Trimming shortened V by 10 bases and J by 3 bases, and 18 bases separated the two germline ends. This CDR3 reads CATYPLSTDTEAFF. DNA for the CDR3: TGTGCCACCTACCCGCTCTCTACTGACACTGAAGCTTTCTTT.

This clonotype was detected a few times. This sequence joins TRBV4-1 and TRBJ2-3; D is undetermined. Germline values: CDR1 MGHRA, CDR2 YSYEKL. V dropped 0 bases and J dropped 4 bases, with 11 bases sitting between them. The CDR3 covers 15 residues. DNA for the CDR3: TGCGCCAGCAGCCAAGATCCGGGTTATTCAGATACGCAGTATTTT. Translated, it gives CASSQDPGYSDTQYF.

The sample holds a few counts of this clonotype. The chain joins TRBV4-2 to TRBJ2-7, with D perhaps being TRBD1 or TRBD2 (5 bases each). The CDR3 is 14 residues long. CDR1 LGHNA and CDR2 YNFKEQ come from the germline V gene. V lost 5 bases to trimming and J lost 3 bases, with 14 bases between them. CDR3 residues: CASSRDRNRYEQYF. As DNA, the CDR3 is TGTGCCAGCAGCAGGGACCGGAACCGCTACGAGCAGTACTTC.

The chain links TRBV2 to TRBJ1-1; a possible D gene is TRBD1 (5 bases). V lost 8 bases and J lost 5, with 15 bases in between. CDR3 size: 13 residues. Germline CDR1 reads SNHLY; CDR2 reads FYNNEI. DNA for the CDR3: TGTGCCAGCCCCAACCAACAGGAGACTGAAGCTTTCTTT. Protein sequence: CASPNQQETEAFF.

This clonotype appeared a few times. The rearrangement links TRBV7-2 to TRBJ2-5; D gene unclear. This CDR3 spans 14 amino acids. CDR1 SGHTA and CDR2 FQGNSA come from the germline V gene. V was pared by 1 base and J by 4 bases, with 10 bases between. The CDR3 coding sequence is TGTGCCAGCAGCTTAGAGCCGTCCCCAGAGACCCAGTACTTC. Amino acids: CASSLEPSPETQYF.

The genes are TRBV6-2 or TRBV6-3 and TRBJ2-7; 9 positions agree with TRBD2. The CDR3 spans 13 residues. Germline loops: CDR1 MNHEY, CDR2 SVGEGT. V was clipped by 10 bases and J by 0 bases; unmatched bases: 4. The CDR3 sequence: CATRTSVSYEQYF. DNA of the CDR3: TGTGCCACCAGGACTAGCGTCTCCTACGAGCAGTACTTC.

This clonotype has just a few counts. This chain links TRBV12-3 or TRBV12-4 with TRBJ2-5; the D call may be TRBD1 or TRBD2 (6 bases each). The CDR3 spans 15 residues. Trimming pared 6 bases from V and 4 bases from J, leaving 18 bases between. The CDR3 spells CASRVSGGRGETQYF. CDR3 DNA: TGTGCCAGCAGGGTATCTGGGGGGCGGGGAGAGACCCAGTACTTC.

This clonotype was seen once. The V and J genes are TRBV20-1 and TRBJ2-1; no clear D gene. This CDR3 is built from 15 residues. Looked up from germline, CDR1 is DFQATT and CDR2 is SNEGSKA (reference sequence). The V gene lost 3 bases and the J gene lost 0 bases, with 12 bases spanning the gap. For the CDR3, the DNA is TGCAGTGCTAGGTATCGCGGAAGCTCCTACAATGAGCAGTTCTTC. Protein sequence: CSARYRGSSYNEQFF.

About this clonotype itself: The missing conserved phenylalanine or tryptophan at the end of this CDR3 makes a read error likely. The chain recombines TRBV7-2 with TRBJ2-1; D tentatively reads TRBD1 or TRBD2 (5 bases each). Germline V CDR1 and CDR2: SGHTA, FQGNSA. Trimming removed 0 bases from V and 4 bases from J, with 10 bases in between. This CDR3 has 15 residues. CDR3 nucleotide sequence: TGTGCCAGCAGCTTAGCGGGACCGATTTACAATGAGCAGTTCTTG. Translated: CASSLAGPIYNEQFL.

This clonotype has a handful of counts. The chain links TRBV6-2 or TRBV6-3 to TRBJ2-1; TRBD2 agrees at 10 bases. The CDR3 totals 18 residues. In germline, CDR1 is MNHEY, CDR2 SVGEGT. The junction had 7 bases not matched to a gene; V was cut back by 1 base and J by 1 base. The CDR3 loop reads CASSYLGVAGGSYNEQFF. Here the CDR3 DNA reads TGTGCCAGCAGTTACTTGGGGGTAGCGGGAGGATCCTACAATGAGCAGTTCTTC.

This clonotype has only a few counts. V gene TRBV29-1 combines with J gene TRBJ1-5, with D possibly being TRBD1 (5 bases). V was clipped by 7 bases and J by 1 base, with 14 bases between them. The CDR3 spans 14 residues. Germline V gene sequence: CDR1 SQVTM, CDR2 ANQGSEA. CDR3: CSAPSGGSNQPQHF. The DNA of the CDR3 is TGCAGCGCCCCTTCGGGGGGGAGCAATCAGCCCCAGCATTTT. Together with reference TRBV29-1 and TRBJ1-5, the CDR3 gives the full variable domain: SAVISQKPSRDICQRGTSLTIQCQVDSQVTMMFWYRQQPGQSLTLIATANQGSEATYESGFVIDKFPISRPNLTFSTLTVSNMSPEDSSIYLCSAPSGGSNQPQHFGDGTRLSIL.

In its sample, this clonotype was seen a few times. This rearrangement joins TRBV7-2 to TRBJ2-5; no firm D call. Trimming stripped 8 bases from V and 2 bases from J, with 18 bases between. The CDR3 has 15 amino acids. CDR1 and CDR2 from the germline V gene are SGHTA and FQGNSA. This CDR3 is CASRRSSSDQETQYF. Here the CDR3 DNA reads TGTGCCAGCCGCCGATCCTCGTCAGATCAAGAGACCCAGTACTTC.